Presented here are 22 T cell receptor beta chains from one specimen sequenced in a study of blood T cells in healthy people across ages. Combining a sample-barcoded 5' primer with a J-beta primer mix, a second PCR ran for roughly 6 to 12 cycles. TCRdb itself ran the 5' RACE reads through MiXCR, one entry per CDR3 protein. The sample shows around 970,000 distinct CDR3 sequences, roughly half of them seen only once. Sample: blood. The source of these receptors is a woman aged 60-75 years in good health.

This chain's CDR3 is CASSFSSSSQETQYF. The DNA of the CDR3 is TGTGCCAGCAGCTTTTCGAGCTCTAGCCAAGAGACCCAGTACTTC. The V and J genes are TRBV7-9 and TRBJ2-5; D is uncertain. Trimming shortened V by 3 bases and J by 1 base, and 12 bases separated the two germline ends. CDR1 is SEHNR, CDR2 FQNEAQ, per germline (reference sequence). The CDR3 runs 15 residues. The entire variable domain, with the rest obtained from reference TRBV7-9 and TRBJ2-5, is as follows: DTGVSQNPRHKITKRGQNVTFRCDPISEHNRLYWYRQTLGQGPEFLTYFQNEAQLEKSRLLSDRFSAERPKGSFSTLEIQRTEQGDSAMYLCASSFSSSSQETQYFGPGTRLLVL.

J is TRBJ1-2 and V is TRBV3-1; D gene unclear. Trimming took 2 bases from V and 6 from J, leaving 7 bases between them. Germline V lookup: CDR1 LGHDT, CDR2 YNNKEL (reference sequence). The CDR3 has 12 amino acids. Here the CDR3 reads CASSQHRDGYTF. Here the CDR3 DNA reads TGTGCCAGCAGCCAACACCGGGATGGCTACACCTTC.

The chain has TRBV6-6 and TRBJ2-1; D tentatively reads TRBD1 or TRBD2 (5 bases each). Trimming cost V 3 bases and J 4 bases, with 19 bases left between them. CDR1 is MNHNY, CDR2 SVGAGI, per germline (reference sequence). The CDR3 runs 17 residues. CDR3 in amino acids: CASSYRILRDQYNEQFF. For the CDR3, the DNA is TGTGCCAGCAGTTATCGTATCTTGAGGGACCAGTACAATGAGCAGTTCTTC.

V is TRBV28 and J is TRBJ2-3, with TRBD2 identical over 7 bases. V was pared by 7 bases and J by 1 base, with 5 bases of the junction left unmatched. This CDR3 is built from 14 residues. Per the germline V gene, CDR1 is MDHEN and CDR2 is SYDVKM. The CDR3 is CASTSGLGTDTQYF. For the CDR3, the DNA is TGTGCCAGCACCTCCGGACTAGGCACAGATACGCAGTATTTT.

V is TRBV6-1 and J is TRBJ2-5, with D perhaps matching TRBD1 (6 bases). Trimming shortened V by 3 bases and J by 2 bases, and 10 bases separated the two germline ends. The CDR3 length is 14 residues. The germline V gene has CDR1 MNHNS and CDR2 SASEGT. CDR3 protein: CASSDRTAQETQYF. CDR3 nucleotides: TGTGCCAGCAGTGACCGGACAGCACAAGAGACCCAGTACTTC.

The rearrangement uses TRBV9 and TRBJ2-3; no clear D gene. The germline V and J ends were trimmed by 0 bases and 8 bases, with 16 bases remaining between them. CDR3 size: 15 residues. Per the germline V gene, CDR1 is SGDLS and CDR2 is YYNGEE. CDR3 sequence (DNA): TGTGCCAGCAGCGTAGCACGCTCCCAGGCCGGTACGCAGTATTTT. Residues: CASSVARSQAGTQYF. Combining the CDR3 with reference TRBV9 and TRBJ2-3 gives the whole variable domain DSGVTQTPKHLITATGQRVTLRCSPRSGDLSVYWYQQSLDQGLQFLIQYYNGEERAKGNILERFSAQQFPDLHSELNLSSLELGDSALYFCASSVARSQAGTQYFGPGTRLTVL.

The V and J genes are TRBV28 and TRBJ1-4; D ambiguous. Germline V lookup: CDR1 MDHEN, CDR2 SYDVKM. The CDR3 sequence is 16 residues long. V was clipped by 8 bases and J by 8 bases, with 24 bases between them. CDR3 in DNA: TGTGCCAGCTCCCTCGGTCTAAGACGGGAAAAAGAAAAACTGTTTTTT. Translating gives CASSLGLRREKEKLFF.

As to this clonotype: A junction end diverges from the germline sequence, so it may reflect a read error. V gene TRBV14 combines with J gene TRBJ2-1, with D possibly matching TRBD1 (6 bases). The germline CDR1 and CDR2 sequences are SGHDN and FVKESK. This CDR3 is 14 amino acids long. For the CDR3, the DNA is TGTGCCAGCAGCCCCGGGACATATTACAATAAGCAGTTCTTC. This codes for CASSPGTYYNKQFF.

This clonotype occurred a few times. DNA for the CDR3: TGCAGTGCTAGAGGGATCCAGGGGGGGACCGGGGAGCTGTTTTTT. Translation: CSARGIQGGTGELFF. The chain recombines TRBV20-1 with TRBJ2-2, with D possibly being TRBD1 or TRBD2 (7 bases each). Germline V gene sequence: CDR1 DFQATT, CDR2 SNEGSKA (reference sequence). The CDR3 runs 15 residues. V was trimmed by 1 base and J by 5 bases, leaving 14 bases between them.

CDR3 DNA: TGTGCCAGCACTCCGGGACGTCAGAACCACGAGCAGTACTTC. Its protein is CASTPGRQNHEQYF. The chain combines TRBV6-6 with TRBJ2-4; D is possibly TRBD1 or TRBD2 (5 bases each). The J call is uncertain, as TRBJ2-7 better fits the DNA end. Looked up from germline, CDR1 is MNHNY and CDR2 is SVGAGI (reference sequence). The CDR3 extends over 14 amino acids.

The CDR3 here is CSARTAAGGTQYF. CDR3 DNA: TGCAGTGCTAGAACGGCCGCGGGTGGGACCCAGTACTTC. V gene TRBV20-1 combines with J gene TRBJ2-5; D possibly corresponds to TRBD2 (5 bases). Trimming stripped 2 bases from V and 7 bases from J, with 14 bases between. In germline, CDR1 is DFQATT, CDR2 SNEGSKA (reference sequence). The CDR3 is made up of 13 amino acids.

This chain joins TRBV20-1 and TRBJ2-1; 7 bases map to TRBD2. Germline V gene data show CDR1 as DFQATT and CDR2 as SNEGSKA (reference sequence). With V trimmed by 6 bases and J by 2 bases, 13 bases remained unmatched. The CDR3 contains 16 residues. For the CDR3, the DNA is TGCAGTGCAAGTAAATCCTCGGGGGGAGCCTACAATGAGCAGTTCTTC. Protein product: CSASKSSGGAYNEQFF.

This clonotype has more than one count but fewer than ten. This chain joins TRBV6-5 and TRBJ1-4; TRBD1 is a possible D gene (6 bases). The CDR3 consists of 12 residues. V was trimmed by 4 bases and J by 6 bases, leaving 6 bases between them. Germline CDR1 MNHEY, CDR2 SVGAGI. As DNA, the CDR3 is TGTGCCAGCAGTTCAGGGGATGAAAAACTGTTTTTT. Amino acid sequence: CASSSGDEKLFF.

This clonotype has only one observation. Since a much larger clone is just one base distant, this may be a read error. The chain uses TRBV7-6 and TRBJ2-5; 8 bases agree with TRBD2. The CDR3 is made up of 16 amino acids. Germline loops: CDR1 SGHVS, CDR2 FNYEAQ. The CDR3 loop is CANSRGLGPFREEQYF. CDR3 nucleotides: TGTGCCAACAGCCGGGGACTAGGACCATTTCGGGAGGAGCAGTACTTC.

This clonotype was observed a few times. V is TRBV7-2 and J is TRBJ2-3; D uncertain. From germline, CDR1 is SGHTA and CDR2 FQGNSA. V was clipped by 1 base and J by 6 bases, with 14 bases between them. CDR3 length: 15 residues. CDR3 loop: CASSLGPTPIDTQYF. In nucleotides, the CDR3 is TGTGCCAGCAGCTTAGGCCCCACTCCCATTGATACGCAGTATTTT.

CDR3 loop: CASSSPRGKNYEQYF. DNA of the CDR3: TGTGCCAGCAGTTCGCCCAGGGGAAAAAACTACGAGCAGTACTTC. The gene calls are TRBV6-5 and TRBJ2-7; D is possibly TRBD1 (6 bases). V was cut by 4 bases and J by 3 bases, with 16 bases left in between. This CDR3 is built from 15 residues. Germline V gene sequence: CDR1 MNHEY, CDR2 SVGAGI.

The chain joins TRBV4-3 to TRBJ2-7; 10 bases agree with TRBD1. Near its end, the DNA agrees better with TRBJ2-5, so the J call may be wrong. CDR1 and CDR2 (germline): LGHNA, YSLEER. CDR3 length: 17 residues. The CDR3 protein is CASSLKGGGQGWETQYF. The DNA for the CDR3 is TGCGCCAGCAGCCTGAAAGGAGGGGGACAGGGGTGGGAGACCCAGTACTTC.

The chain carries TRBV2 and TRBJ1-2; D is possibly TRBD1 (6 bases). Germline CDR1 SNHLY, CDR2 FYNNEI. The CDR3 consists of 14 residues. The germline V and J ends were trimmed by 4 bases and 6 bases, with 15 bases remaining between them. The CDR3: CASSVQGPGDGYTF. CDR3 in DNA: TGTGCCAGCAGTGTACAGGGCCCGGGAGATGGCTACACCTTC. Combining the CDR3 with reference TRBV2 and TRBJ1-2 gives the whole variable domain EPEVTQTPSHQVTQMGQEVILRCVPISNHLYFYWYRQILGQKVEFLVSFYNNEISEKSEIFDDQFSVERPDGSNFTLKIRSTKLEDSAMYFCASSVQGPGDGYTFGSGTRLTVV.

The V call is TRBV4-1, the J call TRBJ2-1; D not resolved. Germline V gene sequence: CDR1 MGHRA, CDR2 YSYEKL. V dropped 0 bases and J dropped 4 bases, with 4 bases sitting between them. This CDR3 has 13 residues. This chain's CDR3 is CASSQEVYNEQFF. The CDR3, as DNA: TGCGCCAGCAGCCAAGAGGTTTACAATGAGCAGTTCTTC.

This clonotype has just a few counts. The rearrangement uses TRBV11-2 and TRBJ2-3; 7 bases fit TRBD2. This CDR3 is 15 amino acids long. Losses at the gene ends were 5 bases for V and 2 bases for J; bases not matched to a gene: 7. CDR1 SGHAT and CDR2 FQNNGV come from the germline V gene. For the CDR3, the DNA is TGTGCCAGCAGCGTAGCTAGCGGTTACACAGATACGCAGTATTTT. Protein product: CASSVASGYTDTQYF.

Of note for this clonotype: A read error may produce the germline difference seen at one junction end. The rearrangement uses TRBV6-2 or TRBV6-3 and TRBJ1-5; the D is unclear. The germline CDR1 and CDR2 sequences are MNHEY and SVGEGT. The CDR3 extends over 14 amino acids. CDR3 nucleotide sequence: TGTGCCAGCAGCTACTCTGGGGGCAATCAGCCCCAGCATTTT. It yields the protein CASSYSGGNQPQHF.

The rearrangement uses TRBV3-1 and TRBJ2-3; D is unresolved. The V gene lost 3 bases and the J gene lost 6 bases, with 19 bases spanning the gap. Germline lookup yields CDR1 LGHDT and CDR2 YNNKEL (reference sequence). The CDR3 is made up of 16 amino acids. CDR3: CASSHGWTTRTDTQYF. In nucleotides, the CDR3 is TGTGCCAGCAGCCACGGTTGGACCACTCGAACTGATACGCAGTATTTT.